Listed below are T cell receptor beta chains from one sample, sequenced in a study of OX40 agonist ivuxolimab in advanced cancers. Clones were read by immunoSEQ multiplex PCR, and TCRdb kept only the in-frame ones, dropping some. The table records about 94,000 clones, approximately 94% of them present only once. Specimen: CD4+ or CD8+ T cells sorted from blood, collected in a trial of the OX40 agonist ivuxolimab. Every receptor here comes from an adult with an advanced solid tumor such as melanoma, head and neck, liver or kidney cancer. The CDR3 runs from the conserved cysteine through the conserved F or W. Fields, in order: CDR3 DNA, CDR3 protein, J gene, V gene, D gene. The D gene is left open where the match is weak.

TGCAGCGTTGTACGGCAGGGTAAAAACATTCAGTACTTC CSVVRQGKNIQYF TRBJ2-4 TRBV29-1 NA
TGTGCCAGCAGCGTAGCGGATCTGGGGGACGTTTCCAAAAACATTCAGTACTTC CASSVADLGDVSKNIQYF TRBJ2-4 TRBV9 NA
TGTGCCAGCTCACCACGACAGGGCCACGAGCAGTACTTC CASSPRQGHEQYF TRBJ2-7 TRBV18 TRBD1
TGCGCCAGCAGCCAAGATAGGGTCGACACTGAAGCTTTCTTT CASSQDRVDTEAFF TRBJ1-1 TRBV4-3 NA
TGTGCCAGCAGTCCCCGCTTACTAACTAGTTTTGAGCAGTACTTC CASSPRLLTSFEQYF TRBJ2-7 TRBV27 NA
TGCGCCAGCAGCTCGACACAGGGGGGCGGGGAGCTGTTTTTT CASSSTQGGGELFF TRBJ2-2 TRBV5-1 TRBD1
TGTGCCATCCGCTCGGCCGGGAACACTGAAGCTTTCTTT CAIRSAGNTEAFF TRBJ1-1 TRBV7-9 NA
TGCGCCAGCAGCCAGCAAACAGGGCACGCAGATACGCAGTATTTT CASSQQTGHADTQYF TRBJ2-3 TRBV4-1 NA
TGTGCCAGCAGTTTGGACCGACTAGCGGGGGGCAACGAGCAGTACTTC CASSLDRLAGGNEQYF TRBJ2-7 TRBV27 TRBD2
TGCGCCAGCAGCTTATCCGGGACTAGTATTCCCATTACGCAGTATTTT CASSLSGTSIPITQYF TRBJ2-3 TRBV5-1 TRBD2